Sequencing of this T cell receptor (beta chain) was carried out in a study of beta chain features in type 1 diabetes. Findings and caveats of the study: Moderate but significant shortening of TCRB CDR3s was recorded in all four CD4+ subsets from Type 1 diabetes patients.

This clone was detected a few times. Antigen unknown. Germline V gives CDR1 GTSNPN, CDR2 SVGIG (reference sequence). The V segment lost 4 bases and the J segment 7 bases; nucleotides outside the gene matches: 5. The CDR3 is made up of 12 amino acids. Sequenced material consisted of expressed TCRB transcripts (all of the isolated RNA was reverse transcribed). Using immunoSEQ multiplex PCR, the repertoire was profiled, and TCRdb retains in-frame clones only, with some absent. The sample has about 150,000 clones; 9% to 10% are singletons. The material sequenced was central memory CD4+ T cells from blood. The clonotype comes from a woman aged 25 to 39 with type 1 diabetes. The chain recombines TRBV30 with TRBJ1-1; 8 nucleotides match TRBD1. CDR3 in amino acids: CAWNTGGGEAFF. The CDR3 coding sequence is TGTGCCTGGAATACAGGGGGAGGTGAAGCTTTCTTT. Looking up the rest from reference TRBV30 and TRBJ1-1 gives the full variable domain: SQTIHQWPATLVQPVGSPLSLECTVEGTSNPNLYWYRQAAGRGLQLLFYSVGIGQISSEVPQNLSASRPQDRQFILSSKKLLLSDSGFYLCAWNTGGGEAFFGQGTRLTVV.